The 5 T cell receptor beta chains reported below all come from one sample, sequenced in a study of HIV-infected patients and healthy controls. No cell fractionation was done, so the repertoire covers all unsorted peripheral blood T cells. cDNA was made from about 480 ng RNA using alpha and beta constant primers. Using multiplexing indices, alpha and beta chain libraries were generated apart by chain-specific third strand synthesis. TCRdb reprocessed the 5' RACE reads with MiXCR, giving one entry per CDR3 protein. This sample has 7,500 to 9,500 distinct CDR3 sequences, with 8% found just once. The sample in question was blood, obtained before antiretroviral therapy. These receptors were obtained from an adult with HIV infection. The donor label of this sample is uncertain.

The chain employs TRBV7-9 and TRBJ2-5, with TRBD2 as a possible D gene (6 bases). CDR3 size: 13 residues. Between the trimmed V and J ends, which lost 4 bases and 5 bases, there was a span of 11 bases. Germline V gives CDR1 SEHNR, CDR2 FQNEAQ (reference sequence). Here the CDR3 DNA reads TGTGCCAGCAGCTCCTTGAGCGGGGAGACCCAGTACTTC. Protein sequence: CASSSLSGETQYF. Full variable domain (outside the CDR3, taken from reference TRBV7-9 and TRBJ2-5): DTGVSQNPRHKITKRGQNVTFRCDPISEHNRLYWYRQTLGQGPEFLTYFQNEAQLEKSRLLSDRFSAERPKGSFSTLEIQRTEQGDSAMYLCASSSLSGETQYFGPGTRLLVL.

In its sample, this clonotype was seen a few times. The CDR3 DNA sequence: TGTGCCAGCAGCTCAATGTGGAACGACAGGGGCAATGAAAAACTGTTTTTT. Its translation: CASSSMWNDRGNEKLFF. The rearrangement links TRBV7-9 to TRBJ1-4; 8 positions match TRBD1. V lost 4 bases to trimming and J lost 5 bases; unmatched junction nucleotides: 12. Germline CDR1 and CDR2: SEHNR and FQNEAQ (reference sequence). The CDR3 has 17 amino acids. The full variable domain, in which reference TRBV7-9 and TRBJ1-4 provide the parts outside the CDR3, is DTGVSQNPRHKITKRGQNVTFRCDPISEHNRLYWYRQTLGQGPEFLTYFQNEAQLEKSRLLSDRFSAERPKGSFSTLEIQRTEQGDSAMYLCASSSMWNDRGNEKLFFGSGTQLSVL.

This clonotype appeared many times. The genes are TRBV7-9 and TRBJ2-4, with a possible D match to TRBD1 (6 bases). Per germline, CDR1 SEHNR and CDR2 FQNEAQ (reference sequence). V lost 6 bases and J 0 bases, leaving 15 bases between the germline ends. CDR3 length equals 16 residues. CDR3 nucleotide sequence: TGTGCCAGCAGTCAGACAGGCGATATAGCCAAAAACATTCAGTACTTC. It specifies CASSQTGDIAKNIQYF.

This clonotype is labeled large. This sequence joins TRBV20-1 and TRBJ2-1, with 11 positions matching TRBD2. Germline-derived CDR1 and CDR2 are DFQATT and SNEGSKA (reference sequence). Losses at the gene ends were 2 bases for V and 9 bases for J; bases not matched to a gene: 9. The CDR3 consists of 15 residues. The CDR3 DNA reads as TGCAGTGCTAGACAACTAGCGGGAGACAACGGTGAGCAGTTCTTC. This gives the protein CSARQLAGDNGEQFF.

This clonotype was recorded many times. This sequence joins TRBV7-8 and TRBJ2-3; D may be TRBD2 (6 bases). The length of the CDR3 is 18 residues. The germline CDR1 and CDR2 sequences are SGHVS and FQNEAQ. The ends were cut back, 2 bases at V and 2 bases at J, with 20 bases in the middle. CDR3 sequence (DNA): TGTGCCAGCAGCTTATTGAATGCCGGGGGTCCATTCACAGATACGCAGTATTTT. It translates to CASSLLNAGGPFTDTQYF.